These 20 T cell receptor beta chains share one sample of origin, sequenced in a study of cytomegalovirus exposure and HLA in healthy donors. 13 Jbeta primers and 60 Vbeta primers were used for the PCR. Some clones are missing from TCRdb's copy, which holds only in-frame ones; the method was immunoSEQ multiplex PCR. The sample consists of about 93,000 clones, 82% of them appearing once. Input material: PBMCs. The origin of the receptors is a man over 45 in good health and CMV-seronegative.

This clone was seen just once. This chain joins TRBV4-2 and TRBJ2-1; 11 bases line up with TRBD2. The CDR3 loop spans 17 amino acids. Per germline, CDR1 LGHNA and CDR2 YNFKEQ. The trim removed 3 bases at V and 2 bases at J, leaving 6 bases unmatched. CDR3 sequence: CASSHSSGRSTYNEQFF. The DNA for the CDR3 is TGTGCCAGCAGCCATTCTAGCGGGAGGTCTACCTACAATGAGCAGTTCTTC.

The chain is built from TRBV2 and TRBJ1-5; tentative D call: TRBD1 (6 bases). Germline assignment: CDR1 SNHLY and CDR2 FYNNEI. V was shortened by 6 bases and J by 6 bases, with 12 bases between the two germline ends. This CDR3 comprises 13 residues. In DNA, the CDR3 is TGTGCCAGCAGCAACAGGGACCCTCAGCCCCAGCATTTT. Translation: CASSNRDPQPQHF.

The chain recombines TRBV6-1 with TRBJ2-5; TRBD1 aligns across 7 bases. CDR3 length: 13 amino acids. With 6 bases clipped from V and 9 bases from J, the junction kept 10 bases outside the gene matches. The germline V gene encodes CDR1 MNHNS and CDR2 SASEGT. CDR3 sequence reads: CASRTGQTVAQYF. For the CDR3, the DNA is TGTGCCAGCAGGACGGGACAGACTGTGGCCCAGTACTTC.

J is TRBJ1-2 and V is TRBV7-9, with D uncertain. The CDR3 consists of 12 residues. With 7 bases removed from V and 8 bases from J, the gap between germline ends came to 14 bases. Per the germline V gene, CDR1 is SEHNR and CDR2 is FQNEAQ (reference sequence). Here the CDR3 reads CASTRTGVGYTF. The CDR3 DNA reads as TGTGCCAGCACCCGAACCGGGGTGGGCTACACCTTC.

This clone came up once. This chain links TRBV15 with TRBJ1-6; D unresolved. V was shortened by 0 bases and J by 7 bases, with 10 bases between the two germline ends. CDR1 and CDR2 from the germline V gene are LNHNV and YYDKDF (reference sequence). The CDR3 runs to 15 residues. CDR3 in amino acids: CATSRDLTANSPLHF. The CDR3 DNA reads as TGTGCCACCAGCAGAGATCTCACAGCCAATTCACCCCTCCACTTT. The whole variable domain, remainder taken from reference TRBV15 and TRBJ1-6, is DAMVIQNPRYQVTQFGKPVTLSCSQTLNHNVMYWYQQKSSQAPKLLFHYYDKDFNNEADTPDNFQSRRPNTSFCFLDIRSPGLGDTAMYLCATSRDLTANSPLHFGNGTRLTVT.

The CDR3 region is CARNSGTYNEQFF. The CDR3, as DNA: TGTGCCCGGAATAGCGGGACCTACAATGAGCAGTTCTTC. The chain recombines TRBV30 with TRBJ2-1; 8 positions match TRBD2. The V gene's germline CDR1 is GTSNPN and CDR2 SVGIG (reference sequence). CDR3 length: 13 amino acids. Trimming took 8 bases from V and 2 from J; bases not matched to a gene: 5.

This clone was counted once. The chain's CDR3 is CASSGTGGATYGYTF. The CDR3 DNA follows: TGTGCCAGCAGCGGCACAGGGGGCGCAACCTATGGCTACACCTTC. The chain joins TRBV5-4 to TRBJ1-2, with TRBD1 matching over 9 bases. The CDR3 totals 15 residues. Per the germline V gene, CDR1 is SGHNT and CDR2 is YYREEE (reference sequence). After removal of 4 bases from V and 4 bases from J, the junction contained 8 bases not matched to a gene.

This sequence joins TRBV9 and TRBJ1-1, with a weak D call TRBD1 (6 bases). V lost 0 bases and J 3 bases, leaving 12 bases between the germline ends. Germline V gives CDR1 SGDLS, CDR2 YYNGEE. This CDR3 comprises 15 residues. The CDR3 here is CASSVGGRGYTEAFF. DNA of the CDR3: TGTGCCAGCAGCGTAGGGGGCAGGGGTTACACTGAAGCTTTCTTT. Variable domain in full (rest from reference TRBV9 and TRBJ1-1): DSGVTQTPKHLITATGQRVTLRCSPRSGDLSVYWYQQSLDQGLQFLIQYYNGEERAKGNILERFSAQQFPDLHSELNLSSLELGDSALYFCASSVGGRGYTEAFFGQGTRLTVV.

This chain links TRBV7-3 with TRBJ2-3, with 16 bases matching TRBD2. CDR1 and CDR2 from the germline V gene are SGHTA and FQGTGA. The V gene end was trimmed by 5 bases and the J gene end by 11 bases; junction bases not matched to a gene: 13. This CDR3 contains 17 residues. This CDR3 reads CASSPAVGTSGRARQYF. The CDR3 bases are TGTGCCAGCAGCCCTGCGGTAGGGACTAGCGGGAGGGCTCGGCAGTATTTT.

V gene TRBV6-1 combines with J gene TRBJ2-7, with 7 bases lining up with TRBD1. V was clipped by 6 bases and J by 5 bases; unmatched bases: 13. Germline V gene sequence: CDR1 MNHNS, CDR2 SASEGT. CDR3 length equals 15 residues. The CDR3 sequence: CASRGGRDLGNEQYF. CDR3 bases: TGTGCCAGCAGAGGGGGCCGGGACCTCGGTAACGAGCAGTACTTC.

This chain uses TRBV9 with TRBJ2-7; 9 bases fit TRBD1. This CDR3 comprises 15 residues. The V gene end was trimmed by 3 bases and the J gene end by 4 bases; junction bases not matched to a gene: 8. CDR1 and CDR2 from the germline V gene are SGDLS and YYNGEE. CDR3 nucleotide sequence: TGTGCCAGCAGCGCCCAGGGGGGACAGGGTTACGAGCAGTACTTC. Translated: CASSAQGGQGYEQYF.

The genes are TRBV11-2 and TRBJ2-3; 10 nucleotides match TRBD1. With V trimmed by 3 bases and J by 4 bases, 10 bases remained unmatched. Germline values: CDR1 SGHAT, CDR2 FQNNGV. The CDR3 consists of 17 residues. The DNA for the CDR3 is TGTGCCAGCAGCTTGGCTACCCGGGGACAGGGGCCAGATACGCAGTATTTT. It codes for CASSLATRGQGPDTQYF.

CDR3 sequence (DNA): TGTGCCAGCAGGGCTGAGGGGGGGTTCACTGAAGCTTTCTTT. Translated, it gives CASRAEGGFTEAFF. The V call is TRBV2, the J call TRBJ1-1, with TRBD1 as a possible D gene (6 bases). Deletions cut 6 bases from V and 4 bases from J, with 15 bases between. Germline CDR1 reads SNHLY; CDR2 reads FYNNEI. The CDR3 covers 14 residues.

The J gene is TRBJ1-2, the V gene TRBV6-4; D uncertain. The CDR3 sequence is 14 residues long. Between the trimmed V and J ends, which lost 2 bases and 2 bases, there was a span of 9 bases. Germline CDR1 is MRHNA and CDR2 is SNTAGT. CDR3 in amino acids: CASSDAGNNYGYTF. The CDR3 bases are TGTGCCAGCAGTGACGCGGGAAACAACTATGGCTACACCTTC.

The J gene is TRBJ2-7, the V gene TRBV7-2; 7 bases fit TRBD1. This CDR3 has 15 amino acids. Germline lookup yields CDR1 SGHTA and CDR2 FQGNSA. V shed 5 bases, J shed 0 bases, and the junction held 7 bases outside the gene matches. CDR3 coding DNA: TGTGCCAGCAGCGAGGGGGCGGCGAGCTCCTACGAGCAGTACTTC. It translates to CASSEGAASSYEQYF.

This sequence joins TRBV18 and TRBJ2-7, with 7 bases matching TRBD1. Germline trimming cut 3 bases from V and 5 bases from J; bases unmatched to any gene: 7. Germline CDR1 KGHSH, CDR2 LQKENI. This CDR3 comprises 14 residues. The CDR3 protein is CASSPETRGNEQYF. The CDR3 nucleotides are TGTGCCAGCTCACCCGAAACCAGGGGGAACGAGCAGTACTTC.

The genes are TRBV2 and TRBJ1-5, with 10 bases lining up with TRBD1. V lost 8 bases to trimming and J lost 0 bases; unmatched junction nucleotides: 22. CDR3 size: 21 residues. Germline V gene lookup returns CDR1 SNHLY and CDR2 FYNNEI. The CDR3 region is CASRYSPPGTGALNSNQPQHF. The CDR3 DNA reads as TGTGCCAGCCGATATTCACCGCCCGGGACAGGGGCCCTAAATAGCAATCAGCCCCAGCATTTT.

The rearrangement uses TRBV25-1 and TRBJ2-3, with 10 bases matching TRBD2. J lost 4 bases, V lost 1 base, and 8 bases had no gene match. The CDR3 loop spans 17 amino acids. Germline values: CDR1 MGHDK, CDR2 SYGVNS. The CDR3 DNA is TGTGCCAGCAGTGAATGGAGGCTAGCGGGAGAAGCAGATACGCAGTATTTT. Residues: CASSEWRLAGEADTQYF. The full variable domain, with the rest looked up from reference TRBV25-1 and TRBJ2-3, is EADIYQTPRYLVIGTGKKITLECSQTMGHDKMYWYQQDPGMELHLIHYSYGVNSTEKGDLSSESTVSRIRTEHFPLTLESARPSHTSQYLCASSEWRLAGEADTQYFGPGTRLTVL.

The rearrangement links TRBV6-6 to TRBJ2-3; TRBD1 agrees at 8 bases. The germline CDR1 and CDR2 sequences are MNHNY and SVGAGI (reference sequence). V lost 5 bases, J lost 4 bases, and 8 bases stayed unmatched. The CDR3 is 15 residues long. This CDR3 is CASSKQGVRADTQYF. The CDR3 DNA is TGTGCCAGCAGTAAACAGGGGGTGAGGGCAGATACGCAGTATTTT.

V and J are TRBV5-1 and TRBJ2-3, with 9 bases identical to TRBD2. V dropped 4 bases and J dropped 6; count of bases not matched to a gene: 6. The CDR3 length is 14 residues. Germline CDR1 and CDR2: SGHRS and YFSETQ. The CDR3 spells CASSPVAGGDTQYF. CDR3 in DNA: TGCGCCAGCAGCCCGGTGGCGGGAGGGGATACGCAGTATTTT. The full variable domain, rest sourced from reference TRBV5-1 and TRBJ2-3, is KAGVTQTPRYLIKTRGQQVTLSCSPISGHRSVSWYQQTPGQGLQFLFEYFSETQRNKGNFPGRFSGRQFSNSRSEMNVSTLELGDSALYLCASSPVAGGDTQYFGPGTRLTVL.